The text below deals with one T cell receptor (beta chain). These data are taken from a study of human T cells and chemical hapten exposure. Germline V lookup: CDR1 MNHEY, CDR2 SVGAGI. This CDR3 has 15 amino acids. V shed 4 bases and J 5 bases; nucleotides not matched to a gene: 8. Time point given: patch test 1, 2 weeks after DPC sensitization. The sample's treatment: therapeutic diphenylcyclopropenone sensitization with weekly scalp DPC. MiXCR, run by TCRdb on the RACE reads, gives a single entry per CDR3 protein. The sample has around 300,000 distinct CDR3 sequences, around 7% seen once. This chain connects TRBV6-5 to TRBJ1-1, with 9 bases fitting TRBD1. This sequence originates from a woman under 30 with alopecia areata. Some clones in this sample may be carry-over from other donors' samples. The input for sequencing was whole blood, taken in connection with sensitization to the hapten diphenylcyclopropenone (DPC). The CDR3 sequence is CASSSTGGAETEAFF. Written as DNA, the CDR3 is TGTGCCAGCAGTTCCACAGGGGGCGCGGAAACTGAAGCTTTCTTT.